One and the same sample provided the 26 T cell receptor beta chains below, sequenced in a study of T cells after yellow fever vaccination. TCRdb fed the 5' RACE reads into MiXCR, producing one record per CDR3 protein. Of 300,000 or so distinct CDR3 sequences in the sample, 3% to 4.5% are singletons; the top ten hold 20% to 25%. The sequenced sample was PBMCs, obtained 5 days after the yellow fever booster vaccination. The receptors were sampled from a man between 18 and 29 years old who received the YFV17D yellow fever vaccine.

This clonotype was counted ten times or more. CDR3 protein: CAIKGTYLADEQFF. The CDR3 DNA reads TGTGCCATCAAGGGGACATACCTAGCGGATGAGCAGTTCTTC. The gene calls are TRBV10-3 and TRBJ2-1; D is possibly TRBD2 (7 bases). The V and J ends lost 7 bases and 8 bases respectively, with 18 bases between them. Germline V lookup: CDR1 ENHRY, CDR2 SYGVKD. CDR3 length: 14 amino acids.

The rearrangement uses TRBV5-1 and TRBJ2-4; 7 positions match TRBD2. V gave up 4 bases and J gave up 7 bases; unmatched junction bases: 8. Germline CDR1 SGHRS, CDR2 YFSETQ. The CDR3 runs 14 residues. Written as DNA, the CDR3 is TGCGCCAGCAGCATCGCGGGGGAAGGGAACATTCAGTACTTC. Its protein is CASSIAGEGNIQYF.

This clonotype was observed a handful of times. The chain has TRBV20-1 and TRBJ2-2; TRBD1 aligns across 12 bases. From germline, CDR1 is DFQATT and CDR2 SNEGSKA (reference sequence). The CDR3 loop spans 18 amino acids. V was clipped by 5 bases and J by 1 base; unmatched bases: 11. The CDR3 DNA is TGCAGTGCTGGCCGGGACAGGGGGCCTATAAGGAACACCGGGGAGCTGTTTTTT. It translates to CSAGRDRGPIRNTGELFF.

J is TRBJ1-4 and V is TRBV5-5; perhaps TRBD1 as D (6 bases). CDR3 length: 16 residues. Germline CDR1 reads SGHKS; CDR2 reads YYEKEE (reference sequence). V dropped 4 bases and J dropped 8 bases, with 21 bases sitting between them. The CDR3 loop reads CASSLRPTTGTEKLFF. The DNA of the CDR3 is TGTGCCAGCAGCCTGCGTCCTACAACAGGGACCGAAAAACTGTTTTTT.

The table lists this clonotype with a few counts. The chain links TRBV18 to TRBJ1-1; D possibly corresponds to TRBD1 (6 bases). This CDR3 spans 15 amino acids. V lost 3 bases and J 2 bases, leaving 13 bases between the germline ends. Germline CDR1 KGHSH, CDR2 LQKENI. Written as DNA, the CDR3 is TGTGCCAGCTCACCGTCTCAGGGGAGCAACACTGAAGCTTTCTTT. This encodes CASSPSQGSNTEAFF. Full variable domain (missing parts from reference TRBV18 and TRBJ1-1): NAGVMQNPRHLVRRRGQEARLRCSPMKGHSHVYWYRQLPEEGLKFMVYLQKENIIDESGMPKERFSAEFPKEGPSILRIQQVVRGDSAAYFCASSPSQGSNTEAFFGQGTRLTVV.

There are many counts of this clonotype. The chain recombines TRBV5-1 with TRBJ2-3, with 12 nucleotides matching TRBD2. The CDR3 totals 13 residues. V was pared by 2 bases and J by 10 bases, with 2 bases of the junction left unmatched. CDR1 and CDR2 from the germline V gene are SGHRS and YFSETQ. CDR3 amino acids: CASSFASGGAQYF. CDR3 sequence (DNA): TGCGCCAGCAGCTTCGCTAGCGGGGGGGCGCAGTATTTT.

This clonotype was found many times. This chain uses TRBV13 with TRBJ2-1; D may be TRBD2 (6 bases). This CDR3 has 18 residues. Germline V gives CDR1 PRHDT, CDR2 FYEKMQ (reference sequence). V was shortened by 5 bases and J by 6 bases, with 26 bases between the two germline ends. The CDR3 region is CASSEAGRVGRIRNEQFF. For the CDR3, the DNA is TGTGCCAGCAGCGAAGCGGGTCGGGTCGGAAGGATTCGCAATGAGCAGTTCTTC.

This clonotype was observed a handful of times. This rearrangement joins TRBV6-5 to TRBJ1-2; maybe TRBD1 (6 bases). Trimming pared 5 bases from V and 7 bases from J, leaving 8 bases between. The length of the CDR3 is 11 residues. CDR1 MNHEY and CDR2 SVGAGI come from the germline V gene. In nucleotides, the CDR3 is TGTGCCAGCAGTAACAGGGTTGGCTACACCTTC. The encoded protein is CASSNRVGYTF.

This clonotype was picked up many times. DNA for the CDR3: TGTGCCAGCAAGGGACAGGGGGGCACCGGGGAGCTGTTTTTT. It is translated as CASKGQGGTGELFF. This chain links TRBV6-2 or TRBV6-3 with TRBJ2-2; 11 nucleotides align to TRBD1. Germline CDR1 and CDR2: MNHEY and SVGEGT. Trimming cost V 7 bases and J 4 bases; bases outside gene matches: 2. This CDR3 region has 14 residues.

A few counts support this clonotype. The chain recombines TRBV28 with TRBJ2-2; possible D gene TRBD2, 5 bases. V was clipped by 3 bases and J by 7 bases, with 24 bases between them. The CDR3 totals 18 residues. Germline V gene lookup returns CDR1 MDHEN and CDR2 SYDVKM. In nucleotides, the CDR3 is TGTGCCAGCAGTTTGTCTGAGGGTTGGCGGCGGCCGTTCGGGGAGCTGTTTTTT. It is translated as CASSLSEGWRRPFGELFF.

This clonotype has just a few counts. The chain has TRBV18 and TRBJ2-1; 8 bases align to TRBD1. The germline CDR1 and CDR2 sequences are KGHSH and LQKENI. V dropped 6 bases and J dropped 3; count of bases not matched to a gene: 13. The CDR3 spans 17 residues. The CDR3 reads CASSPGQGEYYYNEQFF. CDR3 nucleotides: TGTGCCAGCTCCCCTGGACAGGGTGAATACTACTACAATGAGCAGTTCTTC.

This chain connects TRBV7-2 to TRBJ2-2, with D possibly TRBD1 on 5 matching bases. V dropped 0 bases and J dropped 7 bases, with 12 bases sitting between them. This CDR3 has 15 residues. Germline assignment: CDR1 SGHTA and CDR2 FQGNSA. This chain's CDR3 is CASSLAAGFDGELFF. The CDR3, as DNA: TGTGCCAGCAGCTTAGCCGCAGGGTTTGACGGGGAGCTGTTTTTT. Variable domain in full (rest from reference TRBV7-2 and TRBJ2-2): GAGVSQSPSNKVTEKGKDVELRCDPISGHTALYWYRQSLGQGLEFLIYFQGNSAPDKSGLPSDRFSAERTGGSVSTLTIQRTQQEDSAVYLCASSLAAGFDGELFFGEGSRLTVL.

CDR3: CASSLKWSGHHSGANVLTF. For the CDR3, the DNA is TGTGCCAGCAGTTTAAAATGGTCAGGGCACCACTCTGGGGCCAACGTCCTGACTTTC. The chain combines TRBV27 with TRBJ2-6; maybe TRBD1 (5 bases). The CDR3 length is 19 residues. Per germline, CDR1 MNHEY and CDR2 SMNVEV (reference sequence). Trimming left V 2 bases short and J 0 bases short, with 17 bases between.

The rearrangement joins TRBV5-6 to TRBJ2-1, with 7 bases fitting TRBD1. Germline loops: CDR1 SGHDT, CDR2 YYEEEE. V lost 3 bases and J lost 6; bases outside the gene matches: 9. This CDR3 has 15 residues. The CDR3 region is CASSSRKGGGNEQFF. DNA for the CDR3: TGTGCCAGCAGCTCTCGCAAAGGGGGCGGCAATGAGCAGTTCTTC.

This clonotype was seen only a few times. The chain has TRBV6-2 or TRBV6-3 and TRBJ2-7, with a possible D match to TRBD2 (6 bases). The CDR3 length is 14 residues. CDR1 and CDR2 (germline): MNHEY, SVGEGT. V was clipped by 6 bases and J by 1 base, with 13 bases between them. CDR3 coding DNA: TGTGCCAGCAGGGGAAGACTAGGGTCCTACGAGCAGTACGTC. This encodes CASRGRLGSYEQYV.

The chain is built from TRBV6-5 and TRBJ2-2, with 7 bases lining up with TRBD2. Germline CDR1 and CDR2: MNHEY and SVGAGI. J lost 5 bases, V lost 6 bases, and 6 bases had no gene match. This CDR3 has 14 residues. CDR3 sequence reads: CASRLPGGTGELFF. The CDR3 nucleotides are TGTGCCAGCAGACTACCCGGGGGGACCGGGGAGCTGTTTTTT.

This clonotype has more than one count but fewer than ten. The rearrangement uses TRBV20-1 and TRBJ1-1; D gene unclear. V was pared by 0 bases and J by 6 bases, with 8 bases between. This CDR3 has 12 amino acids. CDR1 is DFQATT and CDR2 is SNEGSKA in the germline V gene (reference sequence). CDR3 loop: CSARDGRPEAFF. CDR3 in DNA: TGCAGTGCTAGAGATGGGAGGCCTGAAGCTTTCTTT.

This rearrangement joins TRBV4-2 to TRBJ1-4, with TRBD1 identical over 7 bases. The CDR3 totals 13 residues. Germline CDR1 reads LGHNA; CDR2 reads YNFKEQ. The J segment lost 8 bases and the V segment lost 5 bases, leaving 5 bases of the junction unmatched. CDR3: CASSEDRLEKLFF. The DNA of the CDR3 is TGTGCCAGCAGCGAGGACAGGCTGGAAAAACTGTTTTTT.

V gene TRBV3-1 combines with J gene TRBJ2-2; possibly TRBD2 for D (6 bases). The V gene's germline CDR1 is LGHDT and CDR2 YNNKEL (reference sequence). The CDR3 is made up of 15 amino acids. V was cut by 1 base and J by 2 bases, with 8 bases left in between. The CDR3 coding sequence is TGTGCCAGCAGCCAAGGTAGCGGAAACACCGGGGAGCTGTTTTTT. This sequence encodes CASSQGSGNTGELFF.

This clonotype was seen a handful of times. The chain carries TRBV12-3 or TRBV12-4 and TRBJ1-2, with D possibly TRBD1 on 5 matching bases. Deletions cut 6 bases from V and 7 bases from J, with 12 bases between. The CDR3 totals 12 residues. The CDR3 region has the DNA TGTGCCAGCAGATCGGGGGGTGTTGGCTACACCTTC. Translation gives CASRSGGVGYTF.

This sequence joins TRBV10-1 and TRBJ2-4, with D possibly being TRBD1 (6 bases). CDR1 and CDR2 from the germline V gene are WNHNN and SYGVQD (reference sequence). The CDR3 has 14 amino acids. V was clipped by 4 bases and J by 8 bases, with 15 bases between them. CDR3 loop: CASSANRDKDIQYF. In DNA, the CDR3 is TGCGCCAGCAGTGCAAACCGGGACAAGGACATTCAGTACTTC.

The gene calls are TRBV7-2 and TRBJ1-1, with unresolved D. This CDR3 spans 16 amino acids. Between the trimmed V and J ends, which lost 5 bases and 8 bases, there was a span of 24 bases. The germline V gene encodes CDR1 SGHTA and CDR2 FQGNSA. The CDR3 here is CASSRKKGLETPEAFF. The CDR3 region has the DNA TGTGCCAGCAGCCGTAAAAAGGGCTTGGAGACTCCAGAAGCTTTCTTT. Based on the CDR3 plus reference TRBV7-2 and TRBJ1-1, the full variable domain is GAGVSQSPSNKVTEKGKDVELRCDPISGHTALYWYRQSLGQGLEFLIYFQGNSAPDKSGLPSDRFSAERTGGSVSTLTIQRTQQEDSAVYLCASSRKKGLETPEAFFGQGTRLTVV.

This clonotype was seen repeatedly, ten times or more. The chain employs TRBV12-1 and TRBJ2-7; TRBD1 reflects the table's D call only, with no check against the DNA. TRBV12-1 is a listed pseudogene. CDR3 length: 14 amino acids. CDR3 DNA: TGTGCCAGCAGCGCGACAGGGCCAGCCTACGAGCAGTACTTC. Amino acids: CASSATGPAYEQYF.

This clonotype was picked up a small number of times. The chain employs TRBV7-2 and TRBJ2-2; TRBD1 is a possible D gene (6 bases). Germline-derived CDR1 and CDR2 are SGHTA and FQGNSA. The CDR3 has 16 amino acids. Trimming removed 3 bases at V and 6 bases at J, with 17 bases between. CDR3 coding DNA: TGTGCCAGCAGCTTCGGGCGCAGGGGTAGCTCCGGGGAGCTGTTTTTT. Protein product: CASSFGRRGSSGELFF.

This clonotype turned up a few times. The rearrangement joins TRBV4-3 to TRBJ1-2, with a weak D call TRBD1 (5 bases). The CDR3 length is 14 residues. CDR1 is LGHNA and CDR2 is YSLEER in the germline V gene. V dropped 4 bases and J dropped 9 bases, with 18 bases sitting between them. CDR3: CASSLTVNDRSYTF. CDR3 bases: TGCGCCAGCAGCCTGACAGTAAACGACAGAAGCTACACCTTC.

Only a few counts were recorded for this clonotype. The V gene is TRBV3-1, the J gene TRBJ2-4; perhaps TRBD1 as D (6 bases). The CDR3 contains 14 residues. Per the germline V gene, CDR1 is LGHDT and CDR2 is YNNKEL (reference sequence). V lost 5 bases, J lost 5 bases, and 13 bases lay in between. CDR3 loop: CASSGQFQENIQYF. CDR3 sequence (DNA): TGTGCCAGCAGCGGACAGTTTCAGGAAAACATTCAGTACTTC.